A single sample is the source of the 19 T cell receptor beta chains below, sequenced in a study of blood T cell repertoires in COVID-19. Method: immunoSEQ multiplex PCR; TCRdb's copy keeps in-frame clones and lacks some. Seen here are under 300,000 clones, about 83% observed once, and the top ten hold roughly an eighth. The sequencing input was peripheral blood. These receptors originate from a man aged 80 or over with acute or convalescent COVID-19.

The chain is built from TRBV3-1 (or the pseudogene TRBV3-2) and TRBJ1-1; possible D gene TRBD1, 6 bases. Trimming shortened V by 6 bases and J by 1 base, and 12 bases separated the two germline ends. This CDR3 comprises 14 residues. Germline CDR1 LGHDT, CDR2 YNNKEL (reference sequence). The CDR3 coding sequence is TGTGCCAGCAGTCAGCTACAGGGGAACACTGAAGCTTTCTTT. Translated: CASSQLQGNTEAFF.

The rearrangement links TRBV28 to TRBJ2-6, with 8 nucleotides matching TRBD2. Germline CDR1 is MDHEN and CDR2 is SYDVKM. The V gene end was trimmed by 9 bases and the J gene end by 3 bases; junction bases not matched to a gene: 1. CDR3 length: 13 residues. CDR3 amino acids: CASLAGGANVLTF. CDR3 nucleotides: TGTGCCAGTCTAGCGGGTGGGGCCAACGTCCTGACTTTC.

The rearrangement links TRBV11-3 to TRBJ2-5, with 12 positions matching TRBD2. The ends lost 5 bases at V and 1 base at J; junction bases unmatched: 5. The length of the CDR3 is 16 residues. Germline V gene lookup returns CDR1 SGHNT and CDR2 YENEEA. CDR3 amino acids: CASSPGTSGLQETQYF. The CDR3 DNA reads TGTGCCAGCAGCCCAGGGACTAGCGGGCTCCAAGAGACCCAGTACTTC. Full variable domain (remainder filled in from reference TRBV11-3 and TRBJ2-5): EAGVVQSPRYKIIEKKQPVAFWCNPISGHNTLYWYLQNLGQGPELLIRYENEEAVDDSQLPKDRFSAERLKGVDSTLKIQPAELGDSAVYLCASSPGTSGLQETQYFGPGTRLLVL.

The CDR3 protein is CASSLTGTSYEQYF. The CDR3 nucleotides read TGCGCCAGCAGCTTGACAGGTACTTCCTACGAGCAGTACTTC. The chain couples TRBV5-1 to TRBJ2-7, with D possibly matching TRBD1 (5 bases). Germline V lookup: CDR1 SGHRS, CDR2 YFSETQ. This CDR3 is 14 amino acids long. The V end was cut by 1 base, the J end by 1 base, with 9 bases between.

This clone has just one count. The chain is built from TRBV11-3 and TRBJ2-6; no firm D call. This CDR3 region has 16 residues. The germline CDR1 and CDR2 sequences are SGHNT and YENEEA. The V and J ends lost 1 base and 4 bases respectively, with 11 bases between them. This CDR3 is CASSLALLAGANVLTF. As DNA, the CDR3 is TGTGCCAGCAGCTTAGCTCTTCTCGCGGGGGCCAACGTCCTGACTTTC.

The J gene is TRBJ1-5, the V gene TRBV5-1, with 8 bases aligning to TRBD1. The CDR3 spans 14 residues. V trimming: 4 bases; J trimming: 5 bases; junction bases outside the gene matches: 5. CDR1 is SGHRS and CDR2 is YFSETQ in the germline V gene. In DNA, the CDR3 is TGCGCCAGCAGCCCAGGGGGCAGGGATCAGCCCCAGCATTTT. This encodes CASSPGGRDQPQHF.

A single count supports this clone. This chain uses TRBV10-1 with TRBJ2-1; a possible D gene is TRBD2 (5 bases). Per the germline V gene, CDR1 is WNHNN and CDR2 is SYGVQD (reference sequence). V was trimmed by 6 bases and J by 4 bases, leaving 19 bases between them. This CDR3 spans 16 amino acids. This CDR3 reads CASRATRSASYNEQFF. Written as DNA, the CDR3 is TGCGCCAGCAGGGCTACTAGATCGGCCTCTTACAATGAGCAGTTCTTC.

This chain uses TRBV5-4 with TRBJ1-6; 9 bases align to TRBD1. From germline, CDR1 is SGHNT and CDR2 YYREEE (reference sequence). CDR3 length: 16 residues. With 3 bases clipped from V and 6 bases from J, the junction kept 7 bases outside the gene matches. The CDR3 DNA is TGTGCCAGCAGCTCTGCCGGGGACAGGGTTAATTCACCCCTCCACTTT. It is translated as CASSSAGDRVNSPLHF.

The chain combines TRBV7-9 with TRBJ1-2; a possible D gene is TRBD1 (5 bases). V shed 1 base and J shed 8 bases, with 11 bases lying between them. The V gene's germline CDR1 is SEHNR and CDR2 FQNEAQ (reference sequence). The CDR3 extends over 13 amino acids. CDR3 sequence (DNA): TGTGCCAGCAGCTTAGAGGGGATTGAAGGCTACACCTTC. This sequence encodes CASSLEGIEGYTF.

The rearrangement uses TRBV28 and TRBJ1-1, with 7 bases matching TRBD1. The CDR3 consists of 15 residues. Trimming at V came to 8 bases and at J to 7 bases, leaving 16 bases not matched to a gene. Per germline, CDR1 MDHEN and CDR2 SYDVKM. The CDR3 spells CASGGISGTALEAFF. The CDR3 nucleotides read TGTGCCAGCGGGGGGATCTCCGGGACAGCACTTGAAGCTTTCTTT.

This clone has more than one count but fewer than ten. The J gene is TRBJ1-1, the V gene TRBV20-1, with TRBD1 matching over 8 bases. The germline CDR1 and CDR2 sequences are DFQATT and SNEGSKA (reference sequence). The CDR3 is made up of 11 amino acids. The J segment lost 12 bases and the V segment lost 5 bases, leaving 8 bases of the junction unmatched. CDR3 coding DNA: TGCAGTGCTCACAGGGGGAGGGGAACTTTCTTT. The encoded protein is CSAHRGRGTFF.

The chain couples TRBV5-1 to TRBJ2-5; 7 bases are a match to TRBD1. The CDR3 spans 15 residues. CDR1 and CDR2 from the germline V gene are SGHRS and YFSETQ. The V and J ends lost 5 bases and 3 bases, in that order; junction bases with no gene match: 10. The CDR3 nucleotides read TGCGCCAGCAGGAAATCCCCCGGGACAGAAGAGACCCAGTACTTC. The encoded protein is CASRKSPGTEETQYF. The complete variable domain, with remaining parts taken from reference TRBV5-1 and TRBJ2-5, reads KAGVTQTPRYLIKTRGQQVTLSCSPISGHRSVSWYQQTPGQGLQFLFEYFSETQRNKGNFPGRFSGRQFSNSRSEMNVSTLELGDSALYLCASRKSPGTEETQYFGPGTRLLVL.

This clone occurred once. CDR3 loop: CASSPAGGAETGELFF. The CDR3, as DNA: TGTGCCAGCAGCCCCGCAGGAGGGGCCGAAACCGGGGAGCTGTTTTTT. The chain links TRBV7-8 to TRBJ2-2; tentatively, D is TRBD2 (6 bases). The germline V and J ends were trimmed by 5 bases and 5 bases, with 18 bases remaining between them. This CDR3 spans 16 amino acids. The germline V gene has CDR1 SGHVS and CDR2 FQNEAQ.

The chain uses TRBV9 and TRBJ1-2; D not resolved. The CDR3 length is 20 residues. Trimming stripped 4 bases from V and 1 base from J, with 29 bases between. Germline V gives CDR1 SGDLS, CDR2 YYNGEE. CDR3 sequence: CASSLRGAERLGSINYGYTF. The DNA of the CDR3 is TGTGCCAGCAGCTTGAGAGGAGCGGAAAGACTTGGGAGTATTAACTATGGCTACACCTTC.

This clone was detected a few times. V is TRBV7-2 and J is TRBJ1-1; weak D call: TRBD1 (6 bases). This CDR3 contains 13 residues. Germline-derived CDR1 and CDR2 are SGHTA and FQGNSA. Trimming removed 5 bases from V and 4 bases from J, with 11 bases in between. CDR3 sequence: CASSPGGATEAFF. DNA of the CDR3: TGTGCCAGCAGCCCCGGGGGGGCCACTGAAGCTTTCTTT.

The V call is TRBV19, the J call TRBJ1-5; 7 positions match TRBD1. The length of the CDR3 is 14 residues. Germline V gene lookup returns CDR1 LNHDA and CDR2 SQIVND (reference sequence). The J segment lost 2 bases and the V segment lost 6 bases, leaving 4 bases of the junction unmatched. The CDR3 loop reads CASSPTGGNQPQHF. The CDR3 nucleotides read TGTGCCAGTAGCCCAACAGGGGGCAATCAGCCCCAGCATTTT.

This clone was found a few times. The V gene is TRBV29-1, the J gene TRBJ2-2; 8 bases agree with TRBD1. The germline V gene has CDR1 SQVTM and CDR2 ANQGSEA. The CDR3 extends over 13 amino acids. With V trimmed by 6 bases and J by 4 bases, 4 bases remained unmatched. CDR3 sequence (DNA): TGCAGCGTGCGGACAGGGACCACCGGGGAGCTGTTTTTT. Its translation is CSVRTGTTGELFF.

The chain is built from TRBV19 and TRBJ2-7; TRBD2 aligns across 7 bases. The CDR3 covers 14 residues. CDR1 is LNHDA and CDR2 is SQIVND in the germline V gene (reference sequence). The trim removed 5 bases at V and 2 bases at J, leaving 6 bases unmatched. The CDR3 protein is CASSPSGRTYEQYF. The CDR3 coding sequence is TGTGCCAGTAGTCCTAGCGGCAGGACCTACGAGCAGTACTTC.

The chain uses TRBV28 and TRBJ1-1; 9 bases are shared with TRBD1. The CDR3 totals 13 residues. The V segment lost 10 bases and the J segment 7 bases; nucleotides outside the gene matches: 10. Germline loops: CDR1 MDHEN, CDR2 SYDVKM. CDR3: CAISDRGLSEAFF. The CDR3 nucleotides are TGTGCCATCTCGGACAGGGGCCTAAGTGAAGCTTTCTTT.